This T cell receptor (beta chain) emerged from a study of response to subunit inactivated influenza vaccine. Each CDR3 protein is one row after TCRdb ran MiXCR on the RT-PCR reads. The data show some 550,000 distinct CDR3 sequences, less than 25% seen once. These data also featured in a second study, about T cells expressing NK-cell markers. This second study says: cDNA encoding TCR beta was synthesized via 5'RACE template switching incorporating UMIs. One of eight sequenced donors was HCMV-seronegative; the other seven were seropositive.

Source: CD4+ T cells sorted from PBMCs, taken approximately 13 days after vaccination. This receptor was taken from a man over 45 who received an inactivated influenza vaccine.

The CDR3 loop is CATAGVGETQYF. CDR3 sequence (DNA): TGTGCCACAGCGGGGGTCGGGGAGACCCAGTACTTC. V and J are TRBV24-1 and TRBJ2-5; TRBD2 agrees at 8 bases. Unmatched junction bases numbered 5, after V lost 10 bases and J lost 5 bases. CDR3 length: 12 residues. Germline V gene lookup returns CDR1 KGHDR and CDR2 SFDVKD.